Reported below is one T cell receptor beta chain. As yet, its antigen is unknown. For sorted subsets, approximately 180 ng DNA per replicate equaled about 30,000 T cell genomes. TCRdb's table, derived via immunoSEQ multiplex PCR, lists solely in-frame clones and lacks some. The data show about 600,000 clones, 95% to 96% seen once. These data originate in a study of shared clonotypes between healthy human individuals. Turning to the study itself: For every donor, three CD4 naive, three CD4 memory, two CD8 naive and one CD8 memory plates were used. Study-wide results and caveats: Among donors, clonotype sharing was expected to be affected by sequencing depth. Clonotypes not shared had lower generation probabilities than those common to all four donors.

CD45RO-negative CD8 cells positively selected for CCR7 made up the naive population, which excluded terminally differentiated effector memory CD45RA+ cells. The receptor was derived from a woman in her thirties in good health. Sequenced material: naive CD8+ T cells sorted from blood.

The CDR3 loop is CASSDRASGANEQFF. In nucleotides, the CDR3 is TGTGCCAGCAGTGACCGGGCTAGCGGTGCCAATGAGCAGTTCTTC. The V gene is TRBV2, the J gene TRBJ2-1, with 7 bases lining up with TRBD2. V shed 3 bases and J 6 bases; nucleotides not matched to a gene: 8. This CDR3 region has 15 residues. Germline loops: CDR1 SNHLY, CDR2 FYNNEI.